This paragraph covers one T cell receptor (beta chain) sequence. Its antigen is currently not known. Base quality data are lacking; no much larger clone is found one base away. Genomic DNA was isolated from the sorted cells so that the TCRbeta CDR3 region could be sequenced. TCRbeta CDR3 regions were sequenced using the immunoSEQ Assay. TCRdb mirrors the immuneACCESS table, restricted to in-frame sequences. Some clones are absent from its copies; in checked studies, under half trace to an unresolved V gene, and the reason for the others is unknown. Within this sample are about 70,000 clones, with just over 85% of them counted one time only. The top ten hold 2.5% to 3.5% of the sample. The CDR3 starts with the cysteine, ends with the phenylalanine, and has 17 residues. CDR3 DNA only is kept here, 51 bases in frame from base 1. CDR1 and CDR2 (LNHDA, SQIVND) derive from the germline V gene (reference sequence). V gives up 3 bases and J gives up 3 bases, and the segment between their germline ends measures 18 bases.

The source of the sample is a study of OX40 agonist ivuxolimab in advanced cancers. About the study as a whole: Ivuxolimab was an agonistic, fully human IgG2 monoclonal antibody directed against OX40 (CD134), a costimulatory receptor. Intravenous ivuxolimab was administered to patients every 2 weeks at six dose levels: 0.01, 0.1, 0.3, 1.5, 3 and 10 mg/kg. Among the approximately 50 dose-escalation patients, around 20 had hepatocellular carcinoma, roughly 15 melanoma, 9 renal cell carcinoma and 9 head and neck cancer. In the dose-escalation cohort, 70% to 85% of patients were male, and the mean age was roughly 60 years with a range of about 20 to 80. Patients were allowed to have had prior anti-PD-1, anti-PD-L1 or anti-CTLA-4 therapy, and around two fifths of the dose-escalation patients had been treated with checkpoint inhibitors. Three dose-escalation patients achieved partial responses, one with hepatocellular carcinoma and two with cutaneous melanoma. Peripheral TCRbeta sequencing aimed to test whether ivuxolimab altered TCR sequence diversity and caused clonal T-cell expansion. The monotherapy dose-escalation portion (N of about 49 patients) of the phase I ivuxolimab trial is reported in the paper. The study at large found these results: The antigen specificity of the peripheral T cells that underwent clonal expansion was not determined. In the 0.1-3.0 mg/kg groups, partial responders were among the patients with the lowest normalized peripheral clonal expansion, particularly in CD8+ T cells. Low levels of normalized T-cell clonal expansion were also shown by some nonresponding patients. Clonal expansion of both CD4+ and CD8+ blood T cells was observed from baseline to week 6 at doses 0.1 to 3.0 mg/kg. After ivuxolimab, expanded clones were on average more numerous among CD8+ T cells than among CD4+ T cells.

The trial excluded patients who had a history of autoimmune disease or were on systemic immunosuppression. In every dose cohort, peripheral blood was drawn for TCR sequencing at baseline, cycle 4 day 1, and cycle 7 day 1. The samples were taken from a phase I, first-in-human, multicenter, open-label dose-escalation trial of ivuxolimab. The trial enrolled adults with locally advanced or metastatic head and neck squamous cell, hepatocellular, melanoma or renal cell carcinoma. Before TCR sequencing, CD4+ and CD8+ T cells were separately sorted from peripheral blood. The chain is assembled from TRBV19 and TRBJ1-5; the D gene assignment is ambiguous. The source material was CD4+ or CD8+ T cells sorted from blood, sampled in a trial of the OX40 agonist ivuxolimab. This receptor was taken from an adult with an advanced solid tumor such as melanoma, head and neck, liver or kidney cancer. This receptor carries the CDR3 CASSMEPPAGYNQPQHF. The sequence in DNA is TGTGCCAGTAGTATGGAACCCCCGGCGGGGTACAATCAGCCCCAGCATTTT. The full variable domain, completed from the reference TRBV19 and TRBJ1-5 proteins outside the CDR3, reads DGGITQSPKYLFRKEGQNVTLSCEQNLNHDAMYWYRQDPGQGLRLIYYSQIVNDFQKGDIAEGYSVSREKKESFPLTVTSAQKNPTAFYLCASSMEPPAGYNQPQHFGDGTRLSIL.